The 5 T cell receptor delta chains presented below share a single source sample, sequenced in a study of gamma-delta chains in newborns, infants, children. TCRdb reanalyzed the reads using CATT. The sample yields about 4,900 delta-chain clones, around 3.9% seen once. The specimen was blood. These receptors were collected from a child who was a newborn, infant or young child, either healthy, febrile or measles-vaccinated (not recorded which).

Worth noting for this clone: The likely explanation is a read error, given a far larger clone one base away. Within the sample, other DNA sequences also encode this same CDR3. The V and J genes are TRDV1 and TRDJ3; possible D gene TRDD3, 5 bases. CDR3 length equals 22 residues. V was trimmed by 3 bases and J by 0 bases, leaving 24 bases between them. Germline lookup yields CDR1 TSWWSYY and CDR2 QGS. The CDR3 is CALGELLRGPGLSSWDTRQMFF. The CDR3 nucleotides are TGTGCTCTTGGGGAGCTTTTGAGGGGACCGGGACTAAGCTCCTGGGACACCCGACAGATGTTTTTC.

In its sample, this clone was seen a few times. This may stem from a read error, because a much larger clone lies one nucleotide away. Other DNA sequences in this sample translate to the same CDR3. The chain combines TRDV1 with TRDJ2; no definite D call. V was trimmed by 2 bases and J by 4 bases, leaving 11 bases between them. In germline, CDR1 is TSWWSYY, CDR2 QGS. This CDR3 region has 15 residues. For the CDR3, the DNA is TGTGCTCTTGGGGAAGTCAGAATCTCGACAGCACAACTCTTCTTT. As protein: CALGEVRISTAQLFF.

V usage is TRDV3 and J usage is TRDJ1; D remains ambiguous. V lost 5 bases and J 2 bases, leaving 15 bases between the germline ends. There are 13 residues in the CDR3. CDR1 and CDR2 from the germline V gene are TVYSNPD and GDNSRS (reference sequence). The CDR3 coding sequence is TGTGCCACTACCGGCGGGAGGACCGATAAACTCATCTTT. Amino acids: CATTGGRTDKLIF.

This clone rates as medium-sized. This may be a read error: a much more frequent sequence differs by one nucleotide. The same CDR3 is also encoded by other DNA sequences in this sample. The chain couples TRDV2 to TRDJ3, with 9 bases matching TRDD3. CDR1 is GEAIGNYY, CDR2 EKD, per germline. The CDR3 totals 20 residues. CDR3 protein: CACDLTGGRNGSWDTRQMFF. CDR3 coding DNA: TGTGCCTGTGACCTCACTGGGGGAAGAAATGGCTCCTGGGACACCCGCCAGATGTTTTTC.

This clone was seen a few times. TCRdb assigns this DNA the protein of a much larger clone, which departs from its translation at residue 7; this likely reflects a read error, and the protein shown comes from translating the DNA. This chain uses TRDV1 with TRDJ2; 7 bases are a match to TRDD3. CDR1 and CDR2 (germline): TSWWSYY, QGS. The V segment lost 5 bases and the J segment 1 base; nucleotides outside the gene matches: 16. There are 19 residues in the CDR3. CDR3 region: CALGFTKDTLGSLTAQLFF. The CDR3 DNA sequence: TGTGCTCTTGGGTTCACGAAGGATACGCTAGGGAGTTTGACAGCACAACTCTTCTTT.